A selection of T cell receptor beta chains follows, all from one sample in a study of T-cell reconstitution after alpha-beta-depleted transplantation in children. Each CDR3 protein gets one entry after TCRdb re-called the PCR reads with MiXCR. The sample yields some 500,000 distinct CDR3 sequences, around 20% seen once. This specimen was PBMCs from the stem cell graft donor, taken from the stem cell graft. The source of these receptors is a human donor who donated a stem cell graft to a child with acute lymphoblastic leukemia. The CDR3 runs from the conserved cysteine through the conserved F or W. D genes are given only for firm matches. Some rows mark clone size as missing; the rest say once, few, many or name a class of expanded clone.

cdr3_aa cdr3_nt v_call clone_size j_call d_call
CASSQEGVGGRASFF TGCGCCAGCAGCCAAGAAGGTGTAGGCGGGAGGGCATCGTTCTTC TRBV4-1 few TRBJ2-1 TRBD2
CSGDRDTDTQYF TGCAGCGGCGACAGGGACACAGATACGCAGTATTTT TRBV29-1 - TRBJ2-3 TRBD1
CASRKGGADTDTQYF TGTGCCAGCAGGAAAGGGGGCGCGGATACAGATACGCAGTATTTT TRBV12-3/TRBV12-4 few TRBJ2-3 TRBD1
CASGRQGHYGYTF TGTGCCAGCGGTAGACAGGGGCACTATGGCTACACCTTC TRBV6-2/TRBV6-3 many TRBJ1-2 TRBD1
CSVEGFRGYDTEAFF TGCAGCGTTGAAGGATTTCGGGGGTATGACACTGAAGCTTTCTTT TRBV29-1 - TRBJ1-1 -
CASTDGTSGEETQYF TGTGCCAGCACCGACGGGACTAGCGGAGAAGAGACCCAGTACTTC TRBV2 - TRBJ2-5 TRBD2
CASSFGLAGMDEQYF TGTGCCAGCAGCTTCGGACTAGCGGGTATGGACGAGCAGTACTTC TRBV5-6 - TRBJ2-7 TRBD2
CASSVQGAPRNIQYF TGTGCCAGCAGCGTACAGGGGGCGCCCCGAAACATTCAGTACTTC TRBV9 few TRBJ2-4 TRBD1
CASSPVGSYNEQFF TGTGCCAGCAGTCCGGTGGGCTCCTACAATGAGCAGTTCTTC TRBV12-3/TRBV12-4 - TRBJ2-1 -
CASSLYFRGLDEKLFF TGCGCCAGCAGCTTGTACTTTCGGGGTCTGGATGAAAAACTGTTTTTT TRBV5-1 few TRBJ1-4 -
CSVDLGGTEAFF TGCAGCGTTGATCTGGGGGGAACTGAAGCTTTCTTT TRBV29-1 - TRBJ1-1 -
CASSSQINYGYTF TGTGCCAGCAGCTCTCAGATTAACTATGGCTACACCTTC TRBV7-6 - TRBJ1-2 -
CASSVGGGLATNEQFF TGTGCCAGCAGCGTGGGGGGGGGACTAGCAACCAATGAGCAGTTCTTC TRBV9 - TRBJ2-1 TRBD2
CAGLAGPGETQYF TGTGCCGGCCTAGCGGGACCCGGAGAGACCCAGTACTTC TRBV6-2/TRBV6-3 few TRBJ2-5 TRBD2
CARQREAAYNEQFF TGCGCCCGGCAACGGGAAGCGGCCTACAATGAGCAGTTCTTC TRBV5-1 few TRBJ2-1 -
CASSPGGSGGFNEQFF TGTGCCAGCAGCCCCGGGGGTAGCGGGGGCTTCAATGAGCAGTTCTTC TRBV7-2 - TRBJ2-1 TRBD2
CASTIRGDSNQPQHF TGTGCCAGCACAATCAGGGGCGATAGCAATCAGCCCCAGCATTTT TRBV6-1 - TRBJ1-5 -
CASSVGRNEKLFF TGTGCCAGCAGCGTAGGCAGGAATGAAAAACTGTTTTTT TRBV9 - TRBJ1-4 -